These T cell receptor beta chains were read from a single sample in a study of T cell repertoires in cytomegalovirus infection. Their target antigens are unknown. TCRdb analysed the reads with MiXCR anew, one entry per CDR3 protein. The sample consists of hundreds of thousands of distinct CDR3 sequences, 29% of them appearing once. The sequencing used cultured PBMCs, collected from culture after CMV antigen stimulation. The receptors shown here come from a human donor in good health (CMV status not recorded). Some clones in this sample may be carry-over from other donors' samples. Each CDR3 is given without its conserved first and last residue. A D gene is named only where the DNA matches it firmly. Expanded clones get a size class; other rows say once, few or many, or leave the size out.

size: .; J: TRBJ2-1; V: TRBV19; D: .; CDR3: ASSNSLGEVYNEQF
size: many; J: TRBJ2-1; V: TRBV7-2; D: .; CDR3: ASSDSGSSYNEQF
size: .; J: TRBJ2-7; V: TRBV7-9; D: .; CDR3: ASSPYAPGSLVRRIVRGEQY
size: once; J: TRBJ2-3; V: TRBV24-1; D: .; CDR3: ATSDFNSRDTQY
size: .; J: TRBJ2-1; V: TRBV6-5; D: .; CDR3: ASSYSPGHYNEQF
size: few; J: TRBJ1-4; V: TRBV6-1; D: .; CDR3: ASSRTVGGNEKLF
size: few; J: TRBJ1-1; V: TRBV20-1; D: .; CDR3: SARVPERWEHTEAF
size: few; J: TRBJ2-7; V: TRBV20-1; D: .; CDR3: SASTPSSYEQY
size: .; J: TRBJ1-1; V: TRBV27; D: .; CDR3: ASSSSQSRSEAF
size: .; J: TRBJ2-2; V: TRBV19; D: TRBD1; CDR3: ASKAGGNTGELF
size: many; J: TRBJ1-3; V: TRBV7-2; D: .; CDR3: ASSSDRNTIY
size: .; J: TRBJ2-1; V: TRBV19; D: .; CDR3: ASSTPEERVNEQF
size: .; J: TRBJ2-1; V: TRBV12-5; D: .; CDR3: ASGLVAVPTQF
size: few; J: TRBJ1-3; V: TRBV5-1; D: TRBD1; CDR3: ASGPGQSSGNTIY
size: .; J: TRBJ2-2; V: TRBV28; D: TRBD2; CDR3: ASSFAPGTSGSPELF
size: few; J: TRBJ2-2; V: TRBV7-3; D: TRBD2; CDR3: ASSLYPRREGRTGELF
size: few; J: TRBJ1-1; V: TRBV7-2; D: .; CDR3: ASSYSPTTEAF
size: .; J: TRBJ1-5; V: TRBV4-1; D: .; CDR3: ASSHQRSNQPQH
size: .; J: TRBJ2-7; V: TRBV12-3/TRBV12-4; D: TRBD2; CDR3: ASSLASGGAYEQY
size: .; J: TRBJ1-1; V: TRBV30; D: .; CDR3: AWSGQLNTEAF
size: .; J: TRBJ1-2; V: TRBV28; D: .; CDR3: ASSLTGHYGNT
size: few; J: TRBJ1-4; V: TRBV12-3/TRBV12-4; D: .; CDR3: ASSLGQLATNEKLF
size: .; J: TRBJ1-4; V: TRBV12-3/TRBV12-4; D: TRBD1; CDR3: ASSFQGALEKLF
size: few; J: TRBJ2-1; V: TRBV7-3; D: .; CDR3: ASSLKPRTSNSYNEQF
size: .; J: TRBJ2-3; V: TRBV24-1; D: TRBD1; CDR3: ATSATGISDTQY
size: .; J: TRBJ1-1; V: TRBV19; D: .; CDR3: ASSTQDNTEAF